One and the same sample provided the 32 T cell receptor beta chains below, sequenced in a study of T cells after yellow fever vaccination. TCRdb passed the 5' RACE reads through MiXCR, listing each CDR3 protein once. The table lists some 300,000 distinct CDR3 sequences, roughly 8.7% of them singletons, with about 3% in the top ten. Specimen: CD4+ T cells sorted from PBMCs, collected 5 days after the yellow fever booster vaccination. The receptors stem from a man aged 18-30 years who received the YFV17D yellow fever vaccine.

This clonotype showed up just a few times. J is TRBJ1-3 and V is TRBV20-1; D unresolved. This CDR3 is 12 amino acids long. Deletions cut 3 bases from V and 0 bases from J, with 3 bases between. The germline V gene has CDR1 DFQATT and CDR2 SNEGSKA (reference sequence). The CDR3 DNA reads TGCAGTGCTAGGTCCTCTGGAAACACCATATATTTT. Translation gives CSARSSGNTIYF.

CDR3 region: CASSFRITAAGNQPQHF. Here the CDR3 DNA reads TGTGCCAGCAGCTTTAGGATTACGGCGGCGGGAAATCAGCCCCAGCATTTT. The V gene is TRBV5-5, the J gene TRBJ1-5; no firm D call. From germline, CDR1 is SGHKS and CDR2 YYEKEE (reference sequence). The CDR3 is 17 residues long. Trimming stripped 2 bases from V and 4 bases from J, with 19 bases between.

DNA of the CDR3: TGTGCCAGCAGTTTATACGAAGGGGCACTTAATTCACCCCTCCACTTT. This translates into CASSLYEGALNSPLHF. The chain joins TRBV27 to TRBJ1-6; tentatively, D is TRBD1 (5 bases). The CDR3 runs 16 residues. Germline V gene sequence: CDR1 MNHEY, CDR2 SMNVEV (reference sequence). Trimming cost V 1 base and J 6 bases, with 13 bases left between them.

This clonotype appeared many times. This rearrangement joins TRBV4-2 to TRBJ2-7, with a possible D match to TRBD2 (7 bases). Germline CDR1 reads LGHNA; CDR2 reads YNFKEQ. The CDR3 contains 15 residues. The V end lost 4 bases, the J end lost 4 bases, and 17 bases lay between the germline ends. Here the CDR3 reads CASSPEGGAGYEQYF. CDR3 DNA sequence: TGTGCCAGCAGCCCGGAGGGGGGGGCCGGGTACGAGCAGTACTTC.

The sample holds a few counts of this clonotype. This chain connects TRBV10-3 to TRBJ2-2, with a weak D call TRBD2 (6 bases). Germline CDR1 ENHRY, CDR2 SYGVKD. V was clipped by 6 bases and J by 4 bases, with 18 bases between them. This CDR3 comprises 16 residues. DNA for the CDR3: TGTGCCATCAGCCCCTCAGTCGTGGGAGGCACCGGGGAGCTGTTTTTT. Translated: CAISPSVVGGTGELFF.

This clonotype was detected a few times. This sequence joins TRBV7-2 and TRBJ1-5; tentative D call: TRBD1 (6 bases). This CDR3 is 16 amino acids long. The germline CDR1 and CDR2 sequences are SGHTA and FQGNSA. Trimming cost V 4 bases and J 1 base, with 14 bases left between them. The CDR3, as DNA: TGTGCCAGCAGCTCCACCGGGACACTAAGCAATCAGCCCCAGCATTTT. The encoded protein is CASSSTGTLSNQPQHF.

The CDR3 sequence is CASSRGQNEKLFF. The CDR3 DNA follows: TGCGCCAGCAGCCGAGGACAGAATGAAAAACTGTTTTTT. The rearrangement links TRBV4-1 to TRBJ1-4, with a weak D call TRBD1 (6 bases). V lost 4 bases, J lost 5 bases, and 8 bases lay in between. The germline V gene has CDR1 MGHRA and CDR2 YSYEKL. CDR3 length equals 13 residues.

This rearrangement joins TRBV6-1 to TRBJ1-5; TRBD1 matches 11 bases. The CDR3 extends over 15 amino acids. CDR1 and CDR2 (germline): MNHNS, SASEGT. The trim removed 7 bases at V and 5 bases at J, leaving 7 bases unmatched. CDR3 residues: CASKWGQGVDQPQHF. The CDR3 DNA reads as TGTGCCAGCAAATGGGGACAGGGGGTTGATCAGCCCCAGCATTTT.

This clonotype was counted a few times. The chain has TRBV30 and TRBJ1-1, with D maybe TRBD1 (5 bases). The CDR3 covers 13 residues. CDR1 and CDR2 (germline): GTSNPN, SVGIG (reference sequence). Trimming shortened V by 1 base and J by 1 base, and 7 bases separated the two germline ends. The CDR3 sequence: CAWSAQENTEAFF. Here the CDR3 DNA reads TGTGCCTGGAGTGCACAGGAGAACACTGAAGCTTTCTTT. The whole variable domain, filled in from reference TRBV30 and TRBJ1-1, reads SQTIHQWPATLVQPVGSPLSLECTVEGTSNPNLYWYRQAAGRGLQLLFYSVGIGQISSEVPQNLSASRPQDRQFILSSKKLLLSDSGFYLCAWSAQENTEAFFGQGTRLTVV.

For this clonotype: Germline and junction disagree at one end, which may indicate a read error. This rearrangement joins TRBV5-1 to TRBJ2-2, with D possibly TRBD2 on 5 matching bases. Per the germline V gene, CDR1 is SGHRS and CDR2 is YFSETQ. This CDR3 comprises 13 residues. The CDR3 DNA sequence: TGCGCCAGCAGCCTGGGTAATGACGGGGAGCTGATTTTT. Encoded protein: CASSLGNDGELIF. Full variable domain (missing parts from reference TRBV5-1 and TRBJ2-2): KAGVTQTPRYLIKTRGQQVTLSCSPISGHRSVSWYQQTPGQGLQFLFEYFSETQRNKGNFPGRFSGRQFSNSRSEMNVSTLELGDSALYLCASSLGNDGELIFGEGSRLTVL.

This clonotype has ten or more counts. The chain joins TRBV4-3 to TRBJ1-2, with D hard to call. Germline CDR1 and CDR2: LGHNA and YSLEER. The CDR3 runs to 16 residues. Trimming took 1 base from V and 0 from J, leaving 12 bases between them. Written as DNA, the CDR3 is TGCGCCAGCAGCCAAGTCGCCGCGGGAGCTAACTATGGCTACACCTTC. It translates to CASSQVAAGANYGYTF.

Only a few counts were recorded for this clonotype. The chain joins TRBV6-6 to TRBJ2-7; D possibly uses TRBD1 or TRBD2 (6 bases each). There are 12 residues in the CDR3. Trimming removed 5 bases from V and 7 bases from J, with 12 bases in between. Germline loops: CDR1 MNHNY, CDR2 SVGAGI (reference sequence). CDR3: CASSPQGREQYV. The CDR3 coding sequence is TGTGCCAGCAGTCCTCAGGGGAGGGAGCAGTACGTC.

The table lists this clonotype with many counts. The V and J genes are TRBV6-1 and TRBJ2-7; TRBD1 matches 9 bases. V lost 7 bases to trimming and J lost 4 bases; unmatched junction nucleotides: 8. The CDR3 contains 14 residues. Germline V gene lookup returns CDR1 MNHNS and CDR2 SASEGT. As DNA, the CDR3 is TGTGCCAGCAACCCGGGACAGGGCCTGTACGAGCAGTACTTC. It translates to CASNPGQGLYEQYF.

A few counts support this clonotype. CDR3 coding DNA: TGTGCCAGCAGCTTTGGGGACAGGGTCCACGAGCAGTACGTC. Encoded protein: CASSFGDRVHEQYV. The chain uses TRBV7-2 and TRBJ2-7, with 9 bases identical to TRBD1. V lost 3 bases and J lost 5; bases outside the gene matches: 5. CDR1 and CDR2 (germline): SGHTA, FQGNSA. This CDR3 is 14 amino acids long.

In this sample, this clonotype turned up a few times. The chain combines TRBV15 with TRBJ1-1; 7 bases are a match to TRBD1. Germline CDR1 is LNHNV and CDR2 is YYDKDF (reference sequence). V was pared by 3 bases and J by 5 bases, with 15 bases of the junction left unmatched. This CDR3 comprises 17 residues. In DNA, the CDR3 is TGTGCCACCAGCAGTCTGGGGCTGGTAGGGGGCCTGACTGAAGCTTTCTTT. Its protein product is CATSSLGLVGGLTEAFF.

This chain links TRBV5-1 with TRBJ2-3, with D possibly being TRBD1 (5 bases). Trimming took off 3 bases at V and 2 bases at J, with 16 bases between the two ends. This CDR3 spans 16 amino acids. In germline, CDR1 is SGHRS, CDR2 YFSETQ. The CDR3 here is CASSSLSTATTDTQYF. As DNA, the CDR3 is TGCGCCAGCAGCTCGTTGTCGACAGCAACCACAGATACGCAGTATTTT. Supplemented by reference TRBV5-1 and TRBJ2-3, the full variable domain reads KAGVTQTPRYLIKTRGQQVTLSCSPISGHRSVSWYQQTPGQGLQFLFEYFSETQRNKGNFPGRFSGRQFSNSRSEMNVSTLELGDSALYLCASSSLSTATTDTQYFGPGTRLTVL.

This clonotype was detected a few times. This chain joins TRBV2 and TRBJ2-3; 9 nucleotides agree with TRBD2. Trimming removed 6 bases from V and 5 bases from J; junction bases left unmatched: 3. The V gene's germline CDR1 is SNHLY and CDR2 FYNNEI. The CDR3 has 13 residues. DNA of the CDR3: TGTGCCAGCAGAGAGACTAGCGGAGATACGCAGTATTTT. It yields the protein CASRETSGDTQYF.

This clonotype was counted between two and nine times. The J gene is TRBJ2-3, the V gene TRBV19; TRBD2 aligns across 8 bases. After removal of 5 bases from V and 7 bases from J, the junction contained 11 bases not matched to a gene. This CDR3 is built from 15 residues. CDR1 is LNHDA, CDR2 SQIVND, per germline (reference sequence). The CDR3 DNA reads TGTGCCAGTAGTCCCCCGGGAGGGGCGTACCATACGCAGTATTTT. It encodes CASSPPGGAYHTQYF.

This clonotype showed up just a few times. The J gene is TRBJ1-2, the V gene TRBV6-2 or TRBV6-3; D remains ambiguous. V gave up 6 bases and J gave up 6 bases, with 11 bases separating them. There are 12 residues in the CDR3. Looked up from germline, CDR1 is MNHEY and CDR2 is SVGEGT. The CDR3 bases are TGTGCCAGCAGCCCCCGCGAGGATGGCTACACCTTC. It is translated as CASSPREDGYTF.

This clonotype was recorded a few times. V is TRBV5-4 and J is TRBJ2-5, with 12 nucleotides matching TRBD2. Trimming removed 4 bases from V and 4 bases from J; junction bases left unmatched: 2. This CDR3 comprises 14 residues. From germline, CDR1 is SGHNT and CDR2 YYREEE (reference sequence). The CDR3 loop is CASSLAGGPETQYF. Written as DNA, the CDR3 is TGTGCCAGCAGCCTAGCGGGGGGGCCAGAGACCCAGTACTTC. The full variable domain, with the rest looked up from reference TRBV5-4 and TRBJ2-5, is ETGVTQSPTHLIKTRGQQVTLRCSSQSGHNTVSWYQQALGQGPQFIFQYYREEENGRGNFPPRFSGLQFPNYSSELNVNALELDDSALYLCASSLAGGPETQYFGPGTRLLVL.

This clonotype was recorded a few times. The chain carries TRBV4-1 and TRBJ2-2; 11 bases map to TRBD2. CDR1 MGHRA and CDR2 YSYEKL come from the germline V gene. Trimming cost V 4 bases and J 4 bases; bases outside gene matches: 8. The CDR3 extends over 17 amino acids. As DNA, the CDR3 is TGCGCCAGCAGCCGGATTCTAGCGGGGGGAACCACCGGGGAGCTGTTTTTT. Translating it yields CASSRILAGGTTGELFF.

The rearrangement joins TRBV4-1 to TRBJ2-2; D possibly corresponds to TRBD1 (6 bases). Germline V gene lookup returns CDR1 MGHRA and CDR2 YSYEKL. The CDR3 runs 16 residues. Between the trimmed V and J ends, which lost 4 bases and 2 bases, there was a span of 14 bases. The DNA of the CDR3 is TGCGCCAGCAGCCGGACGAGACAGGCCAACACCGGGGAGCTGTTTTTT. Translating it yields CASSRTRQANTGELFF.

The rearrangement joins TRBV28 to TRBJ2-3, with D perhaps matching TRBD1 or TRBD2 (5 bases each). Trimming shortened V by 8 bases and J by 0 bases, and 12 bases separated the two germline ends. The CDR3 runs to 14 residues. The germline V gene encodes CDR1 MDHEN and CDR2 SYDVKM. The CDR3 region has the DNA TGTGCCAGCGGTTGGGACGGAAGCACAGATACGCAGTATTTT. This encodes CASGWDGSTDTQYF.

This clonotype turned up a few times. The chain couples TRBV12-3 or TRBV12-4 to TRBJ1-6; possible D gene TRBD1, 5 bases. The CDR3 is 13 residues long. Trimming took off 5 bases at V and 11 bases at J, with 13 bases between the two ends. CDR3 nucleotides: TGTGCCAGCAGTCAGGGCTTGGGGGCACCCCTCCACTTT. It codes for CASSQGLGAPLHF.

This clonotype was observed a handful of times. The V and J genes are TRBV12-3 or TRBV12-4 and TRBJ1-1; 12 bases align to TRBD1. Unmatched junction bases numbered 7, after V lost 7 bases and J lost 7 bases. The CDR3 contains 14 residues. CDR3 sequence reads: CASTPGQGAFEAFF. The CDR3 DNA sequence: TGTGCCAGCACCCCGGGACAGGGGGCCTTTGAAGCTTTCTTT.

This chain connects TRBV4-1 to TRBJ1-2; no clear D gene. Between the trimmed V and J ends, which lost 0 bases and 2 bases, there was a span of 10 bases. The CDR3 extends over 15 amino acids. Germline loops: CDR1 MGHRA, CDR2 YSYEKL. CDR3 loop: CASSQEANTNYGYTF. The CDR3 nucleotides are TGCGCCAGCAGCCAAGAGGCAAACACGAACTATGGCTACACCTTC.

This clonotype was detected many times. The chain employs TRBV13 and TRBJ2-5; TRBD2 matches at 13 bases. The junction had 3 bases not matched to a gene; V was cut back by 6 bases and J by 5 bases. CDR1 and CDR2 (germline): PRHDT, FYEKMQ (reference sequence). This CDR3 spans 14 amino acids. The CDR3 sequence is CASRTSGGLETQYF. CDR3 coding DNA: TGTGCCAGCAGGACTAGCGGGGGGCTCGAGACCCAGTACTTC. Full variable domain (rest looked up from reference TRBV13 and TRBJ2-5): AAGVIQSPRHLIKEKRETATLKCYPIPRHDTVYWYQQGPGQDPQFLISFYEKMQSDKGSIPDRFSAQQFSDYHSELNMSSLELGDSALYFCASRTSGGLETQYFGPGTRLLVL.

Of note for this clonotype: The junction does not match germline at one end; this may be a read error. The CDR3 loop is CASSEVRKSVCF. CDR3 nucleotides: TGTGCCAGCAGTGAAGTTCGGAAGTCCGTATGCTTC. V and J are TRBV2 and TRBJ2-5, with no clear D. CDR3 length equals 12 residues. Per the germline V gene, CDR1 is SNHLY and CDR2 is FYNNEI. The variable domain in full, completed from reference TRBV2 and TRBJ2-5, reads EPEVTQTPSHQVTQMGQEVILRCVPISNHLYFYWYRQILGQKVEFLVSFYNNEISEKSEIFDDQFSVERPDGSNFTLKIRSTKLEDSAMYFCASSEVRKSVCFGPGTRLLVL.

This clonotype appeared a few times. The CDR3 DNA reads TGTGCCAGCAGTCCCAAAAACCCCATATCCAGGGGGGCCTCCACCTTC. Its translation is CASSPKNPISRGASTF. This sequence joins TRBV12-3 or TRBV12-4 and TRBJ1-2; TRBD1 matches at 7 bases. The CDR3 extends over 16 amino acids. Losses at the gene ends were 5 bases for V and 13 bases for J; bases not matched to a gene: 22.

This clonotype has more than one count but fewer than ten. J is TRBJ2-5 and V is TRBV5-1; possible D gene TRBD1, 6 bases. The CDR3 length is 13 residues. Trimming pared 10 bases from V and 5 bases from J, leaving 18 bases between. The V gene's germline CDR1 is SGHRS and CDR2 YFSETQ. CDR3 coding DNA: TGCGCCGGATCACTACAGGGAGAGGAGACCCAGTACTTC. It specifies CAGSLQGEETQYF.

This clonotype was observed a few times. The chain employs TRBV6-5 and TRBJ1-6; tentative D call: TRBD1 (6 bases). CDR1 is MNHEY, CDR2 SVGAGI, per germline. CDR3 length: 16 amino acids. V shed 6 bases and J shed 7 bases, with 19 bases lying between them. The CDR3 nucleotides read TGTGCCAGCAGGAGGGGGACTGACAGGAGAAATTCACCCCTCCACTTT. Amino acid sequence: CASRRGTDRRNSPLHF.

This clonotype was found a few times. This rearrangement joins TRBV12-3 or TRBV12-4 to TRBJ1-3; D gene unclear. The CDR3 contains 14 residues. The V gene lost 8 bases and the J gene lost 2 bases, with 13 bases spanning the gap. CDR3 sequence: CASQLTVPGNTIYF. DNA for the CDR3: TGTGCCAGCCAGTTGACGGTTCCTGGAAACACCATATATTTT.